Below are 9 T cell receptor beta chains sequenced from a single sample in a study of T cell responses to AZD1222 COVID-19 vaccine. The protocol was immunoSEQ multiplex PCR, while the TCRdb copy is restricted to in-frame clones and leaves out a portion. The repertoire includes roughly 180,000 clones, 90% to 95% of them detected once, and 1.5% to 2% sits in the top ten. The material sequenced was peripheral blood, taken 28 days after the second AZD1222 dose. The origin of the receptors is an adult who received the AZD1222 COVID-19 vaccine.

The chain is built from TRBV25-1 and TRBJ1-6; 7 positions agree with TRBD1. The CDR3 sequence is 12 residues long. With V trimmed by 9 bases and J by 7 bases, 3 bases remained unmatched. Germline CDR1 is MGHDK and CDR2 is SYGVNS. CDR3 DNA: TGTGCCAGTCGACAGGGAAATTCACCCCTCCACTTT. Amino acids: CASRQGNSPLHF.

Here the CDR3 reads CASRGQGLYEQYF. CDR3 sequence (DNA): TGTGCCAGCAGGGGACAGGGTCTGTACGAGCAGTACTTC. The chain recombines TRBV18 with TRBJ2-7, with 9 bases fitting TRBD1. The length of the CDR3 is 13 residues. V gave up 8 bases and J gave up 4 bases; unmatched junction bases: 6. Germline V CDR1 and CDR2: KGHSH, LQKENI.

Remarks on this clone: The germline gene is not matched at one end of the junction; a read error may be the cause. The sample carries other DNA sequences with the same CDR3. V usage is TRBV5-1 and J usage is TRBJ2-7, with a tentative D call TRBD1 (6 bases). Germline values: CDR1 SGHRS, CDR2 YFSETQ. The CDR3 sequence is 15 residues long. The CDR3 loop reads CASRTSGASSYEQYF. The CDR3 nucleotides read TGCGCCAGCAGGACCTCAGGGGCCAGCTCCTATGAGCAGTACTTC.

The chain links TRBV7-9 to TRBJ2-7; no firm D call. V was pared by 5 bases and J by 4 bases, with 6 bases between. Germline loops: CDR1 SEHNR, CDR2 FQNEAQ (reference sequence). This CDR3 contains 11 residues. CDR3 protein: CASSASYEQYF. DNA for the CDR3: TGTGCCAGCAGCGCCTCTTACGAGCAGTACTTC.

The chain couples TRBV29-1 to TRBJ2-1, with D perhaps matching TRBD2 (6 bases). The germline V gene has CDR1 SQVTM and CDR2 ANQGSEA. The V end was cut by 7 bases, the J end by 12 bases, with 13 bases between. The CDR3 consists of 10 residues. The DNA for the CDR3 is TGCAGCGGACTAGTCGTATGGCAGTTCTTC. Its translation is CSGLVVWQFF.

The chain uses TRBV5-1 and TRBJ2-3; D may be TRBD2 (6 bases). In germline, CDR1 is SGHRS, CDR2 YFSETQ. The CDR3 contains 13 residues. V shed 6 bases and J shed 4 bases, with 12 bases lying between them. The CDR3 region has the DNA TGCGCCAGCACCCTGGAGGGCTCAGATACGCAGTATTTT. As protein: CASTLEGSDTQYF.

This chain connects TRBV14 to TRBJ2-7, with unresolved D. Germline lookup yields CDR1 SGHDN and CDR2 FVKESK. With 1 base removed from V and 6 bases from J, the gap between germline ends came to 4 bases. The CDR3 covers 11 residues. CDR3 in amino acids: CASSQGVEQYF. The CDR3 coding sequence is TGTGCCAGCAGCCAAGGCGTCGAGCAGTACTTC.

V gene TRBV2 combines with J gene TRBJ1-1; D gene uncertain. The CDR3 is 13 residues long. Trimming cost V 5 bases and J 1 base, with 8 bases left between them. The V gene's germline CDR1 is SNHLY and CDR2 FYNNEI. CDR3 loop: CASSSSGNTEAFF. The DNA for the CDR3 is TGTGCCAGCAGTTCCTCAGGGAACACTGAAGCTTTCTTT. Using reference TRBV2 and TRBJ1-1 for the parts outside the CDR3, the full variable domain is EPEVTQTPSHQVTQMGQEVILRCVPISNHLYFYWYRQILGQKVEFLVSFYNNEISEKSEIFDDQFSVERPDGSNFTLKIRSTKLEDSAMYFCASSSSGNTEAFFGQGTRLTVV.

The chain joins TRBV6-5 to TRBJ2-7; no firm D call. Germline CDR1 MNHEY, CDR2 SVGAGI. This CDR3 contains 13 residues. The V end was cut by 6 bases, the J end by 3 bases, with 12 bases between. CDR3 in DNA: TGTGCCAGCAGCCAAGCTATAAGCTACGAGCAGTACTTC. The encoded protein is CASSQAISYEQYF.